This T cell receptor (beta chain) was captured by sequencing in a study of OX40 agonist ivuxolimab in advanced cancers. About the research overall: The patients received agonistic anti-OX40 (CD134) antibody ivuxolimab.

This clone is a singleton in its sample. Its specificity is unknown. V gave up 7 bases and J gave up 1 base, with 4 bases separating them. The CDR3 is made up of 12 amino acids. The V gene's germline CDR1 is SGHAT and CDR2 FQDESV (reference sequence). Method: immunoSEQ multiplex PCR; TCRdb's copy keeps in-frame clones and lacks some. In the table there are around 46,000 clones, approximately 86% of which are singletons. Study outcomes and limitations: Within 6 weeks, CD4+ and CD8+ blood T cells expanded clonally at 0.1 to 3.0 mg/kg. More expanded clones were found, on average, in CD8+ than in CD4+ T cells.

Sequencing was performed on CD4+ or CD8+ T cells sorted from blood, taken in a trial of the OX40 agonist ivuxolimab. The chain combines TRBV11-1 with TRBJ2-2, with no clear D. The clonotype originates from an adult with an advanced solid tumor such as melanoma, head and neck, liver or kidney cancer. CDR3 protein: CASIGNTGELFF. The CDR3 nucleotides read TGTGCCAGCATCGGGAACACCGGGGAGCTGTTTTTT.